These 32 T cell receptor beta chains came from one sample sequenced in a study of low-dose radiotherapy and immunotherapy resistance in tumors (dated by TCRdb to between 2021 and 2022). Explained via the paper, the time point label denotes: after trial treatment. The treatment or condition label, as the study defines it: LDRT plus nivolumab, ipilimumab, low-dose cyclophosphamide and aspirin (RACIN trial). The instrument given in TCRdb is Illumina HiSeq 2500. First-strand cDNA was synthesized with Superscript III and a set of TRAV- and TRBV-specific primers, covering both TCRalpha and TCRbeta chains. TCRs were amplified with Phusion for roughly 20 PCR cycles using a constant-region primer together with the adapter attached to the V primers. TCRdb reprocessed the public reads (quality trimming at Q25 with fastp, clone calling with MiXCR) and kept in-frame beta chains. Rows with one shared CDR3 protein collapse into an entry with the most common genes and DNA. Counted in this sample were tens of thousands of distinct CDR3 sequences; around a fifth of them appeared once. The top ten constitute 9.5% to 15% of the sample.

The sequences come from PBMCs, collected after low-dose radiotherapy plus immunotherapy. The receptors come from a female donor with ovarian cancer.

The sample holds a few counts of this clonotype. One end of the junction fails to match germline, which may point to a read error. V usage is TRBV5-1 and J usage is TRBJ2-5, with TRBD1 matching 8 bases. Germline lookup yields CDR1 SGHRS and CDR2 YFSETQ. This CDR3 is built from 19 residues. The CDR3 here is CASSSPRRGPLTAQETQYF. In DNA form, the CDR3 reads TGTGCCAGCAGCTCCCCCCGCAGGGGGCCCTTAACCGCTCAAGAGACCCAGTACTTC.

A note on this clonotype: A much more abundant neighbour one base away suggests this may be a read error. The gene calls are TRBV6-5 and TRBJ2-5, with TRBD2 identical over 7 bases. Germline CDR1 and CDR2: MNHEY and SVGAGI. The CDR3 spans 16 residues. With 5 bases clipped from V and 7 bases from J, the junction kept 16 bases outside the gene matches. CDR3 coding DNA: TGTGCCAGCAGTCGAACCTCAAGCGGACTAGTGCGGACCCAGTACTTC. Protein sequence: CASSRTSSGLVRTQYF.

This clonotype was detected many times. The chain links TRBV20-1 to TRBJ2-1, with D perhaps TRBD2 (5 bases). CDR1 and CDR2 (germline): DFQATT, SNEGSKA (reference sequence). The CDR3 has 14 amino acids. With 0 bases removed from V and 3 bases from J, the gap between germline ends came to 9 bases. Here the CDR3 reads CSAREPGDYNEQFF. CDR3 DNA: TGCAGTGCTAGAGAGCCCGGGGACTACAATGAGCAGTTCTTC.

This clonotype was recorded at least ten times. The gene calls are TRBV2 and TRBJ1-4, with D unresolved. The CDR3 contains 14 residues. Germline-derived CDR1 and CDR2 are SNHLY and FYNNEI. V was cut by 8 bases and J by 5 bases, with 15 bases left in between. The CDR3 DNA follows: TGTGCCAGCCTCCGGGCTCGCGGGAATGAAAAACTGTTTTTT. It specifies CASLRARGNEKLFF. The variable domain in full, with the rest retrieved from reference TRBV2 and TRBJ1-4, is EPEVTQTPSHQVTQMGQEVILRCVPISNHLYFYWYRQILGQKVEFLVSFYNNEISEKSEIFDDQFSVERPDGSNFTLKIRSTKLEDSAMYFCASLRARGNEKLFFGSGTQLSVL.

This clonotype was counted ten times or more. The chain combines TRBV13 with TRBJ2-4; the D gene is possibly TRBD1 (6 bases). With 5 bases removed from V and 1 base from J, the gap between germline ends came to 12 bases. Germline values: CDR1 PRHDT, CDR2 FYEKMQ (reference sequence). The CDR3 loop spans 15 amino acids. CDR3 loop: CASSTRQGAKNIQYF. DNA for the CDR3: TGTGCCAGCAGCACCCGGCAGGGGGCCAAAAACATTCAGTACTTC.

Ten or more counts support this clonotype. This chain connects TRBV30 to TRBJ2-3; TRBD2 agrees at 10 bases. Trimming removed 5 bases from V and 0 bases from J; junction bases left unmatched: 5. In germline, CDR1 is GTSNPN, CDR2 SVGIG (reference sequence). This CDR3 has 15 amino acids. CDR3 sequence: CAWLRTSGSTDTQYF. The CDR3 nucleotides read TGTGCCTGGCTACGGACTAGCGGTAGCACAGATACGCAGTATTTT.

This clonotype was recorded at least ten times. The J gene is TRBJ1-5, the V gene TRBV20-1; D is perhaps TRBD1 (6 bases). Between the trimmed V and J ends, which lost 4 bases and 6 bases, there was a span of 13 bases. Germline V gene sequence: CDR1 DFQATT, CDR2 SNEGSKA (reference sequence). This CDR3 has 13 amino acids. CDR3 sequence: CSAIGGGGQPQHF. In DNA, the CDR3 is TGCAGTGCTATTGGAGGGGGAGGTCAGCCCCAGCATTTT.

This clonotype was counted at least ten times. The V gene is TRBV2, the J gene TRBJ1-5, with D possibly matching TRBD1 (6 bases). V lost 6 bases and J 3 bases, leaving 9 bases between the germline ends. Germline V gene data show CDR1 as SNHLY and CDR2 as FYNNEI. The CDR3 sequence is 13 residues long. The CDR3 region is CASRQGPNQPQHF. The CDR3 DNA sequence: TGTGCCAGCAGACAGGGTCCCAATCAGCCCCAGCATTTT.

This clonotype was observed many times. The genes are TRBV7-9 and TRBJ2-1; D remains ambiguous. Trimming took 2 bases from V and 3 from J, leaving 17 bases between them. This CDR3 has 17 residues. Germline V CDR1 and CDR2: SEHNR, FQNEAQ (reference sequence). This chain's CDR3 is CASSLSSGRSIYNEQFF. The CDR3, as DNA: TGTGCCAGCAGCTTATCATCTGGACGGTCGATCTACAATGAGCAGTTCTTC.

This chain uses TRBV6-6 with TRBJ2-7; 13 positions match TRBD2. Losses at the gene ends were 6 bases for V and 5 bases for J; bases not matched to a gene: 7. CDR1 and CDR2 from the germline V gene are MNHNY and SVGAGI (reference sequence). CDR3 size: 15 residues. This CDR3 reads CASRNGLAGVNEQYF. CDR3 DNA sequence: TGTGCCAGCAGAAACGGACTAGCGGGAGTGAACGAGCAGTACTTC.

As concerns this clonotype: Only one base separates this from a far larger clonotype, so it likely reflects a read error. The J gene is TRBJ2-1, the V gene TRBV12-3 or TRBV12-4; 10 positions agree with TRBD2. With 9 bases clipped from V and 12 bases from J, the junction kept 20 bases outside the gene matches. The CDR3 has 16 residues. CDR3 coding DNA: TGTGCCAGTAGGGGTCTAGCGGGAGCCGAGGGCCTAGGGCAGTTCTTC. Its protein product is CASRGLAGAEGLGQFF.

This clonotype was seen ten or more times. J is TRBJ1-2 and V is TRBV9; tentatively, D is TRBD1 (5 bases). This CDR3 spans 15 amino acids. V was clipped by 4 bases and J by 5 bases, with 18 bases between them. Germline assignment: CDR1 SGDLS and CDR2 YYNGEE. CDR3 nucleotide sequence: TGTGCCAGCAGCCTATCTTTCGCAGGGCTTTATGGCTACACCTTC. It yields the protein CASSLSFAGLYGYTF.

The chain uses TRBV5-6 and TRBJ2-7; D is unresolved. Trimming removed 2 bases from V and 6 bases from J, with 21 bases in between. Germline V gene sequence: CDR1 SGHDT, CDR2 YYEEEE. The CDR3 length is 16 residues. CDR3 loop: CASSFRTALAAPEQYF. The CDR3 nucleotides read TGTGCCAGCAGCTTTCGTACAGCACTCGCCGCTCCCGAGCAGTACTTC. Based on the CDR3 plus reference TRBV5-6 and TRBJ2-7, the full variable domain is DAGVTQSPTHLIKTRGQQVTLRCSPKSGHDTVSWYQQALGQGPQFIFQYYEEEERQRGNFPDRFSGHQFPNYSSELNVNALLLGDSALYLCASSFRTALAAPEQYFGPGTRLTVT.

This clonotype occurred many times. The rearrangement links TRBV6-2 or TRBV6-3 to TRBJ2-7; D may be TRBD2 (6 bases). Germline CDR1 reads MNHEY; CDR2 reads SVGEGT. The CDR3 has 12 amino acids. V lost 0 bases to trimming and J lost 13 bases, with 13 bases between them. The CDR3 protein is CASSYSEGGGYF. The CDR3 DNA is TGTGCCAGCAGTTACTCGGAGGGAGGAGGTTACTTC.

V gene TRBV5-1 combines with J gene TRBJ1-6; D is unclear. CDR1 is SGHRS and CDR2 is YFSETQ in the germline V gene. The germline V and J ends were trimmed by 4 bases and 5 bases, with 22 bases remaining between them. The CDR3 has 18 amino acids. CDR3 DNA sequence: TGCGCCAGCAGCCCGGCCCAACCCTCCACCTACAATAATTCACCCCTCCACTTT. Amino acids: CASSPAQPSTYNNSPLHF.

The chain carries TRBV30 and TRBJ1-1, with a tentative D call TRBD1 (5 bases). V lost 1 base to trimming and J lost 10 bases, with 13 bases between them. Germline V gene sequence: CDR1 GTSNPN, CDR2 SVGIG (reference sequence). The length of the CDR3 is 12 residues. The DNA for the CDR3 is TGTGCCTGGAGTGGTGGGGGGACGGGAGCTTTCTTT. Residues: CAWSGGGTGAFF.

This clonotype appeared once. The J gene is TRBJ2-1, the V gene TRBV3-1; 8 bases are shared with TRBD2. J lost 4 bases, V lost 0 bases, and 5 bases had no gene match. This CDR3 region has 16 residues. Germline assignment: CDR1 LGHDT and CDR2 YNNKEL (reference sequence). CDR3 nucleotides: TGTGCCAGCAGCCAAGAGATGCCTAGCGGGTACAATGAGCAGTTCTTC. Translation: CASSQEMPSGYNEQFF.

This clonotype was found many times. This chain links TRBV6-2 or TRBV6-3 with TRBJ2-7; maybe TRBD2 (6 bases). The CDR3 has 15 residues. V was trimmed by 7 bases and J by 2 bases, leaving 18 bases between them. Germline values: CDR1 MNHEY, CDR2 SVGEGT. The DNA for the CDR3 is TGTGCCAGCAATCCTTCCGGGACTCAGACCTACGAGCAGTACTTC. Its protein product is CASNPSGTQTYEQYF.

This clonotype turned up a few times. V gene TRBV5-1 combines with J gene TRBJ2-3, with 11 bases lining up with TRBD2. Germline trimming cut 3 bases from V and 3 bases from J; bases unmatched to any gene: 6. The CDR3 length is 16 residues. Germline CDR1 is SGHRS and CDR2 is YFSETQ. The CDR3 is CASSSLTSGKTDTQYF. As DNA, the CDR3 is TGCGCCAGCAGCTCACTGACTAGCGGGAAGACAGATACGCAGTATTTT.

This clonotype occurred many times. V usage is TRBV23-1 and J usage is TRBJ2-5; TRBD1 matches 8 bases. TRBV23-1 is annotated as an ORF whose role is uncertain. J lost 2 bases, V lost 2 bases, and 13 bases had no gene match. This CDR3 is built from 18 residues. The CDR3 DNA sequence: TGCGCCAGCAGTCAACCAAGGACAGGGAGAGGGGGGCAAGAGACCCAGTACTTC. It is translated as CASSQPRTGRGGQETQYF.

The chain uses TRBV9 and TRBJ2-5, with 9 bases fitting TRBD2. V shed 4 bases and J 2 bases; nucleotides not matched to a gene: 9. CDR3 length equals 16 residues. Germline loops: CDR1 SGDLS, CDR2 YYNGEE. The CDR3 spells CASSPYSGGRQETQYF. In DNA, the CDR3 is TGTGCCAGCAGCCCCTATAGCGGGGGCCGACAAGAGACCCAGTACTTC.

This clonotype has a handful of counts. The chain uses TRBV14 and TRBJ2-1; 7 positions match TRBD2. J lost 8 bases, V lost 4 bases, and 8 bases had no gene match. From germline, CDR1 is SGHDN and CDR2 FVKESK. The CDR3 covers 14 residues. The CDR3 region is CASSRGLVSHEQFF. The CDR3 DNA is TGTGCCAGCAGCCGAGGACTAGTTAGCCATGAGCAGTTCTTC.

Details on this clonotype: This probably arose from a read error, given a far larger clone one base away. The chain combines TRBV7-3 with TRBJ2-1; D perhaps matches TRBD1 (6 bases). Per germline, CDR1 SGHTA and CDR2 FQGTGA. V gave up 5 bases and J gave up 2 bases, with 13 bases separating them. The CDR3 sequence is 15 residues long. The CDR3 nucleotides are TGTGCCAGCAGCACGGGGACATGGGCCTACAATGAGCAGTTCTTC. Translated: CASSTGTWAYNEQFF.

The V gene is TRBV27, the J gene TRBJ2-6, with TRBD1 matching over 7 bases. Germline CDR1 and CDR2: MNHEY and SMNVEV (reference sequence). The CDR3 runs to 17 residues. The ends lost 5 bases at V and 0 bases at J; junction bases unmatched: 7. Written as DNA, the CDR3 is TGTGCCAGCAGTATACGACAGGGAAACTCTGGGGCCAACGTCCTGACTTTC. It is translated as CASSIRQGNSGANVLTF.

This clonotype was seen at least ten times. This chain links TRBV5-4 with TRBJ2-7; 10 bases fit TRBD2. With 2 bases clipped from V and 6 bases from J, the junction kept 17 bases outside the gene matches. Germline CDR1 SGHNT, CDR2 YYREEE (reference sequence). The CDR3 covers 18 residues. CDR3 coding DNA: TGTGCCAGCAGCTTTGAGTCTAGCGGGGGTTTCACCCGTGGCGAGCAGTACTTC. It specifies CASSFESSGGFTRGEQYF.

V gene TRBV5-1 combines with J gene TRBJ2-7; no clear D. Trimming removed 5 bases at V and 2 bases at J, with 14 bases between. This CDR3 has 14 residues. Germline-derived CDR1 and CDR2 are SGHRS and YFSETQ. CDR3 nucleotides: TGCGCCAGCAGTCTATACGTAGGTACCTACGAGCAGTACTTC. Amino acid sequence: CASSLYVGTYEQYF.

This clonotype turned up a few times. V is TRBV20-1 and J is TRBJ2-2, with D perhaps matching TRBD1 (6 bases). Germline V CDR1 and CDR2: DFQATT, SNEGSKA (reference sequence). V was shortened by 3 bases and J by 5 bases, with 13 bases between the two germline ends. This CDR3 contains 14 residues. The CDR3 protein is CSASSRGGTGELFF. CDR3 sequence (DNA): TGCAGTGCTAGTTCCAGGGGTGGGACCGGGGAGCTGTTTTTT.

This clonotype appeared many times. J is TRBJ1-3 and V is TRBV29-1; D is unclear. Germline V gives CDR1 SQVTM, CDR2 ANQGSEA. CDR3 size: 12 residues. Trimming shortened V by 6 bases and J by 2 bases, and 8 bases separated the two germline ends. Written as DNA, the CDR3 is TGCAGCGTCTGGGCCCCTGGAAACACCATATATTTT. As protein: CSVWAPGNTIYF.

This clonotype was observed at least ten times. The chain has TRBV28 and TRBJ2-5; 7 bases map to TRBD2. The germline V gene encodes CDR1 MDHEN and CDR2 SYDVKM. CDR3 length: 15 residues. V was pared by 3 bases and J by 2 bases, with 6 bases of the junction left unmatched. The CDR3 is CASSFGGGTQETQYF. The CDR3 DNA is TGTGCCAGCAGTTTTGGGGGGGGGACGCAAGAGACCCAGTACTTC.

This clonotype was counted many times. J is TRBJ2-5 and V is TRBV12-3 or TRBV12-4, with 12 nucleotides matching TRBD2. This CDR3 region has 15 residues. Losses at the gene ends were 5 bases for V and 4 bases for J; bases not matched to a gene: 5. The CDR3 sequence is CASSILAGGAETQYF. The CDR3 region has the DNA TGTGCCAGCAGTATACTAGCGGGAGGTGCAGAGACCCAGTACTTC.

This clonotype was seen more than once but under ten times. The gene calls are TRBV3-1 and TRBJ1-5, with D perhaps matching TRBD1 (5 bases). V lost 0 bases to trimming and J lost 2 bases, with 8 bases between them. CDR3 length: 15 amino acids. The V gene's germline CDR1 is LGHDT and CDR2 YNNKEL (reference sequence). CDR3: CASSQDAGGNQPQHF. The CDR3 DNA is TGTGCCAGCAGCCAAGATGCGGGGGGCAATCAGCCCCAGCATTTT.

This clonotype was detected only once. This likely stems from a read error, as it lies one base from a far larger clone. J is TRBJ1-2 and V is TRBV27, with 7 nucleotides matching TRBD1. The CDR3 extends over 13 amino acids. The ends lost 10 bases at V and 2 bases at J; junction bases unmatched: 7. Germline V gene sequence: CDR1 MNHEY, CDR2 SMNVEV (reference sequence). The CDR3 sequence is CATAETGNYGYTF. The DNA for the CDR3 is TGTGCCACCGCCGAGACAGGGAACTATGGCTACACCTTC.